Each of the 25 T cell receptor beta chains below was sequenced from the same sample in a study of T-cell reconstitution after alpha-beta-depleted transplantation in children. A library of TCRbeta sequences, prepared with unique molecular identifiers, was generated. TCRdb re-analysed the PCR reads in MiXCR, keeping a single row per CDR3 protein. The sample carries about 640,000 distinct CDR3 sequences, around a sixth recorded once. Sequencing used PBMCs from the stem cell graft donor, obtained from the stem cell graft. These receptors came from a human donor who donated a stem cell graft to a child with acute myeloid leukemia.

This clonotype was observed a few times. A much larger clone sits a single nucleotide away, making a read error possible. The chain has TRBV11-3 and TRBJ2-5, with D tentatively TRBD1 (6 bases). Germline CDR1 SGHNT, CDR2 YENEEA. CDR3 length: 13 residues. V shed 5 bases and J shed 3 bases, with 10 bases lying between them. The CDR3 DNA follows: TGTGCCAGCAGCCCGGACAGTGAAGAGACCCAGTACTTC. Protein sequence: CASSPDSEETQYF.

The chain is built from TRBV5-1 and TRBJ2-7; perhaps D is TRBD1 or TRBD2 (5 bases each). Trimming removed 0 bases from V and 2 bases from J, with 12 bases in between. The CDR3 is 15 residues long. Germline V gene data show CDR1 as SGHRS and CDR2 as YFSETQ. The CDR3 spells CASSLGDLQPYEQYF. The CDR3 DNA is TGCGCCAGCAGCTTGGGGGACCTTCAACCCTACGAGCAGTACTTC.

The rearrangement uses TRBV7-9 and TRBJ2-4, with no clear D. V lost 5 bases and J lost 6, with 11 bases in between. Germline assignment: CDR1 SEHNR and CDR2 FQNEAQ (reference sequence). CDR3 length: 13 residues. The CDR3 loop is CASSVPEGNIQYF. Written as DNA, the CDR3 is TGTGCCAGCAGCGTTCCCGAAGGAAACATTCAGTACTTC.

This clonotype was counted ten times or more. The chain joins TRBV20-1 to TRBJ1-5, with D hard to call. The CDR3 has 14 amino acids. The germline CDR1 and CDR2 sequences are DFQATT and SNEGSKA (reference sequence). Trimming took off 0 bases at V and 3 bases at J, with 9 bases between the two ends. The CDR3 region has the DNA TGCAGTGCTAGAGATGGCAGGTTCAATCAGCCCCAGCATTTT. Translated: CSARDGRFNQPQHF.

This clonotype was detected once. The rearrangement uses TRBV7-2 and TRBJ2-3; tentatively, D is TRBD1 or TRBD2 (5 bases each). The ends were cut back, 1 base at V and 2 bases at J, with 13 bases in the middle. The CDR3 spans 16 residues. From germline, CDR1 is SGHTA and CDR2 FQGNSA. The CDR3 DNA follows: TGTGCCAGCAGCTTAGGAGGGGCGGCTACCACAGATACGCAGTATTTT. It is translated as CASSLGGAATTDTQYF. The whole variable domain, remainder taken from reference TRBV7-2 and TRBJ2-3, is GAGVSQSPSNKVTEKGKDVELRCDPISGHTALYWYRQSLGQGLEFLIYFQGNSAPDKSGLPSDRFSAERTGGSVSTLTIQRTQQEDSAVYLCASSLGGAATTDTQYFGPGTRLTVL.

Remarks on this clonotype: A much larger clone lies a single base off, so this may be a read error. V is TRBV29-1 and J is TRBJ1-2; the D is unclear. This CDR3 region has 12 residues. Germline CDR1 and CDR2: SQVTM and ANQGSEA. CDR3: CSVEDGRVGYSF. The CDR3 nucleotides read TGCAGCGTTGAAGATGGAAGGGTTGGCTACTCCTTC.

Many counts were recorded for this clonotype. The genes are TRBV27 and TRBJ2-7; 8 nucleotides align to TRBD1. V lost 3 bases to trimming and J lost 2 bases; unmatched junction nucleotides: 6. CDR3 length: 15 amino acids. Germline loops: CDR1 MNHEY, CDR2 SMNVEV (reference sequence). In DNA form, the CDR3 reads TGTGCCAGCAGTTTGGTGACAGGGGATCCCTACGAGCAGTACTTC. It encodes CASSLVTGDPYEQYF.

The gene calls are TRBV5-1 and TRBJ2-2, with D possibly TRBD1 on 5 matching bases. This CDR3 has 17 amino acids. Germline CDR1 reads SGHRS; CDR2 reads YFSETQ. V was pared by 4 bases and J by 0 bases, with 16 bases between. CDR3 loop: CASSPASTVANTGELFF. CDR3 coding DNA: TGCGCCAGCAGCCCGGCATCGACAGTCGCGAACACCGGGGAGCTGTTTTTT. Filled out from reference TRBV5-1 and TRBJ2-2, the complete variable domain reads KAGVTQTPRYLIKTRGQQVTLSCSPISGHRSVSWYQQTPGQGLQFLFEYFSETQRNKGNFPGRFSGRQFSNSRSEMNVSTLELGDSALYLCASSPASTVANTGELFFGEGSRLTVL.

Note on this clonotype: A much larger clone lies one base from this, so it may be a read error. The rearrangement uses TRBV20-1 and TRBJ2-5; no definite D call. Trimming removed 4 bases at V and 1 base at J, with 16 bases between. Germline V gene lookup returns CDR1 DFQATT and CDR2 SNEGSKA (reference sequence). The CDR3 is 15 residues long. The CDR3 region is CSATNAESFQETQYF. The CDR3 DNA is TGCAGTGCTACGAACGCGGAAAGTTTCCAAGAGACCCAGTACTTC.

This clonotype showed up just a few times. This chain connects TRBV24-1 to TRBJ2-2; D may be TRBD2 (5 bases). With 7 bases removed from V and 5 bases from J, the gap between germline ends came to 13 bases. The length of the CDR3 is 14 residues. Germline V lookup: CDR1 KGHDR, CDR2 SFDVKD. The DNA of the CDR3 is TGTGCCACCAGCCGGACTGCGGATACCGGGGAGCTGTTTTTT. This gives the protein CATSRTADTGELFF.

This clonotype was seen repeatedly, ten times or more. This chain connects TRBV29-1 to TRBJ1-5, with D unclear. This CDR3 contains 12 residues. Trimming left V 4 bases short and J 2 bases short, with 6 bases between. The V gene's germline CDR1 is SQVTM and CDR2 ANQGSEA. The CDR3 DNA is TGCAGCGTTGCGGTAGGCAATCAGCCCCAGCATTTT. Translating it yields CSVAVGNQPQHF.

This clonotype was recorded once. A read error may explain this, as a much larger clone is one base away. V gene TRBV7-2 combines with J gene TRBJ2-1, with D unresolved. Trimming stripped 5 bases from V and 9 bases from J, with 11 bases between. There are 12 residues in the CDR3. Germline values: CDR1 SGHTA, CDR2 FQGNSA. CDR3 in amino acids: CASSPWSSEQFF. In DNA form, the CDR3 reads TGTGCCAGCAGCCCCTGGAGTAGTGAGCAGTTCTTC.

The V gene is TRBV5-5, the J gene TRBJ1-5; D might be TRBD1 (6 bases). From germline, CDR1 is SGHKS and CDR2 YYEKEE (reference sequence). Trimming cost V 0 bases and J 9 bases, with 16 bases left between them. The CDR3 is made up of 15 amino acids. The CDR3 loop reads CASSLAGAAYGPQHF. The CDR3 DNA is TGTGCCAGCAGCTTGGCAGGGGCAGCTTATGGGCCCCAGCATTTT. Together with reference TRBV5-5 and TRBJ1-5, the CDR3 gives the full variable domain: DAGVTQSPTHLIKTRGQQVTLRCSPISGHKSVSWYQQVLGQGPQFIFQYYEKEERGRGNFPDRFSARQFPNYSSELNVNALLLGDSALYLCASSLAGAAYGPQHFGDGTRLSIL.

A remark on this clonotype: This clone may be a read error of a much larger clone one base away. V gene TRBV24-1 combines with J gene TRBJ2-7; 7 nucleotides agree with TRBD2. The CDR3 totals 13 residues. CDR1 is KGHDR, CDR2 SFDVKD, per germline. The CDR3 reads CATTRDWEGEPYF. In DNA form, the CDR3 reads TGTGCCACCACCCGGGATTGGGAGGGTGAGCCGTACTTC.

The chain couples TRBV7-2 to TRBJ1-1; 7 positions match TRBD1. CDR1 is SGHTA and CDR2 is FQGNSA in the germline V gene. V was clipped by 3 bases and J by 8 bases; unmatched bases: 15. This CDR3 spans 16 amino acids. The CDR3 DNA sequence: TGTGCCAGCAGCTTTAGGGGACAGTCCCGGGGGAAAGAAGCTTTCTTT. Amino acids: CASSFRGQSRGKEAFF.

The gene calls are TRBV12-3 or TRBV12-4 and TRBJ1-1, with D possibly TRBD1 on 5 matching bases. The germline V and J ends were trimmed by 6 bases and 4 bases, with 15 bases remaining between them. The CDR3 has 14 residues. The CDR3 coding sequence is TGTGCCAGCAGCCTAGGGGTTGGGGTCACTGAAGCTTTCTTT. As protein: CASSLGVGVTEAFF.

This clonotype showed up many times. The rearrangement links TRBV12-3 or TRBV12-4 to TRBJ2-7; 7 nucleotides align to TRBD1. CDR3 length: 14 amino acids. J gave up 4 bases and V 5 bases, and 8 bases lay outside the gene matches. The CDR3 DNA sequence: TGTGCCAGCAGTACCGACAGGGCTATATACGAGCAGTACTTC. Amino acid sequence: CASSTDRAIYEQYF.

This clonotype was found a few times. This chain uses TRBV20-1 with TRBJ1-1; D perhaps matches TRBD1 (6 bases). Germline CDR1 DFQATT, CDR2 SNEGSKA (reference sequence). The CDR3 loop spans 15 amino acids. Trimming stripped 3 bases from V and 1 base from J, with 15 bases between. The CDR3 loop is CSARDLGGRNTEAFF. The CDR3 DNA follows: TGCAGTGCTAGGGACCTGGGGGGGCGGAACACTGAAGCTTTCTTT.

The chain carries TRBV28 and TRBJ2-7; D is ambiguous. Looked up from germline, CDR1 is MDHEN and CDR2 is SYDVKM. The CDR3 extends over 15 amino acids. Deletions cut 0 bases from V and 1 base from J, with 10 bases between. CDR3 sequence reads: CASSLWSSGSYEQYV. CDR3 nucleotide sequence: TGTGCCAGCAGTTTATGGAGCTCAGGATCCTACGAGCAGTACGTC.

In its sample, this clonotype was seen many times. The J gene is TRBJ1-2, the V gene TRBV15; D call uncertain. V was cut by 0 bases and J by 6 bases, with 8 bases left in between. Germline V gene sequence: CDR1 LNHNV, CDR2 YYDKDF (reference sequence). The CDR3 contains 13 residues. The CDR3 here is CATSRDHKDGYTF. The CDR3 nucleotides read TGTGCCACCAGCAGAGACCACAAGGATGGCTACACCTTC.

In this sample, this clonotype turned up a few times. The chain employs TRBV20-1 and TRBJ2-1, with unresolved D. The CDR3 runs to 12 residues. Trimming stripped 4 bases from V and 7 bases from J, with 11 bases between. Germline V lookup: CDR1 DFQATT, CDR2 SNEGSKA (reference sequence). In nucleotides, the CDR3 is TGCAGTGCTATCCCTACTCGTAATGAGCAGTTCTTC. As protein: CSAIPTRNEQFF.

This clonotype has just a few counts. The rearrangement links TRBV28 to TRBJ1-1; D is undetermined. V was cut by 2 bases and J by 1 base, with 8 bases left in between. The germline gives CDR1 MDHEN, CDR2 SYDVKM. The CDR3 consists of 14 residues. CDR3: CASSLIFRNTEAFF. The DNA of the CDR3 is TGTGCCAGCAGTTTAATATTCAGGAACACTGAAGCTTTCTTT.

This clonotype was counted at least ten times. V and J are TRBV12-3 or TRBV12-4 and TRBJ1-4; D perhaps matches TRBD1 (5 bases). The CDR3 totals 13 residues. Trimming removed 6 bases from V and 8 bases from J, with 13 bases in between. This CDR3 reads CASRGTGGEKLFF. The CDR3 bases are TGTGCCAGCAGAGGTACGGGGGGAGAAAAACTGTTTTTT.

The rearrangement joins TRBV27 to TRBJ2-1, with D possibly being TRBD2 (7 bases). The CDR3 contains 15 residues. Trimming cost V 5 bases and J 4 bases, with 15 bases left between them. Germline V gives CDR1 MNHEY, CDR2 SMNVEV (reference sequence). CDR3 residues: CASSPWAGAYNEQFF. In nucleotides, the CDR3 is TGTGCCAGCAGTCCTTGGGCGGGGGCGTACAATGAGCAGTTCTTC.

This clonotype was counted only a few times. The DNA of the CDR3 is TGCGCCAGCAGCTACCTCGCCAGGGCCAATACAGATACGCAGTATTTT. Translating it yields CASSYLARANTDTQYF. The J gene is TRBJ2-3, the V gene TRBV4-1; TRBD1 might be the D (5 bases). The V gene's germline CDR1 is MGHRA and CDR2 YSYEKL. This CDR3 has 16 residues. Trimming removed 5 bases at V and 3 bases at J, with 18 bases between.